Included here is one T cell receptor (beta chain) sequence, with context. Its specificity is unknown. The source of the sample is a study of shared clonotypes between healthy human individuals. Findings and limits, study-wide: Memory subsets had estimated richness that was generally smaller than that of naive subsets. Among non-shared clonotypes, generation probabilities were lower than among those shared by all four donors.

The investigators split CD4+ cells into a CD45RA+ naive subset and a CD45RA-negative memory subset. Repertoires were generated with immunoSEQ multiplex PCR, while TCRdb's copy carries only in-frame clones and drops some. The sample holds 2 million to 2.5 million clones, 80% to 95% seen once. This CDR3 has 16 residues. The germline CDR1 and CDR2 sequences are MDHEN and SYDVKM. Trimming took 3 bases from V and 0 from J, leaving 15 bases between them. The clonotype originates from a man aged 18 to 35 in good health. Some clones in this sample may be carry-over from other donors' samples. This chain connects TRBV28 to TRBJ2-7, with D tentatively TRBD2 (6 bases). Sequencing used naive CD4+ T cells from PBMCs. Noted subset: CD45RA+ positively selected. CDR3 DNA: TGTGCCAGCAGTTTTAGTGGGGACTCAAACTCCTACGAGCAGTACTTC. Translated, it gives CASSFSGDSNSYEQYF. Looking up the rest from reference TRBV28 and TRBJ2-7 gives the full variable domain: DVKVTQSSRYLVKRTGEKVFLECVQDMDHENMFWYRQDPGLGLRLIYFSYDVKMKEKGDIPEGYSVSREKKERFSLILESASTNQTSMYLCASSFSGDSNSYEQYFGPGTRLTVT.